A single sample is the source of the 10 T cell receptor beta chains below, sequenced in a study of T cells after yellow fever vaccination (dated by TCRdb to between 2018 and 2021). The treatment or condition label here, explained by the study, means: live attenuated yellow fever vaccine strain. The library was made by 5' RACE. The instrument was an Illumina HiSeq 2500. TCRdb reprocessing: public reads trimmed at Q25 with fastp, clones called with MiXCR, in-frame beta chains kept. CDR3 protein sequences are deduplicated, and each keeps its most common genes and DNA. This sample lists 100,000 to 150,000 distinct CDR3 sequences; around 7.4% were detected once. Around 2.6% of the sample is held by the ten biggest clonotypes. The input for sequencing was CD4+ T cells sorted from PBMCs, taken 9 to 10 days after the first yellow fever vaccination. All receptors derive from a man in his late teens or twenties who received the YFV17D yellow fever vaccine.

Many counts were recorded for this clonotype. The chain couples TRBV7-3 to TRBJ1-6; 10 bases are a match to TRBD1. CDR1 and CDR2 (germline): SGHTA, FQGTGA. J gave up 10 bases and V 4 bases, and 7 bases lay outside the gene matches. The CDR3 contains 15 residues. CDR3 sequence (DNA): TGTGCCAGCAGCTCAGTGGGACAGGGGACCTCACCCCTCCACTTT. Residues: CASSSVGQGTSPLHF.

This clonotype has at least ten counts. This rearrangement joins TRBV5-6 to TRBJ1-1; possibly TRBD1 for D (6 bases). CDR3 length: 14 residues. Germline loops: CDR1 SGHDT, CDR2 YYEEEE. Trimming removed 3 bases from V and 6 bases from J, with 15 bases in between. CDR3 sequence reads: CASSSTGLRAEAFF. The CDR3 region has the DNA TGTGCCAGCAGCTCAACAGGGCTGAGGGCTGAAGCTTTCTTT.

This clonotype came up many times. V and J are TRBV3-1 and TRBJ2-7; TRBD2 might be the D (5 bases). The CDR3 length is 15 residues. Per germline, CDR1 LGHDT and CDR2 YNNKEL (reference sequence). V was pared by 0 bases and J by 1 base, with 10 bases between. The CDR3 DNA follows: TGTGCCAGCAGCCAAGATGGGAGCAGTTCCTACGAGCAGTACTTC. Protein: CASSQDGSSSYEQYF.

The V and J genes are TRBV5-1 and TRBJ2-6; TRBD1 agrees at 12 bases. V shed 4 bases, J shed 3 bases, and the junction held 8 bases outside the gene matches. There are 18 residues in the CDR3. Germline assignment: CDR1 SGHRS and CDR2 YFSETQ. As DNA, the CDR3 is TGCGCCAGCAGCCGGGACAGGGGGCAACCCTATGGGGCCAACGTCCTGACTTTC. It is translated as CASSRDRGQPYGANVLTF.

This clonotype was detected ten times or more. CDR3 sequence: CASSLVSPMTSGGINEQFF. CDR3 coding DNA: TGCGCCAGCAGCTTGGTGTCCCCAATGACTAGCGGGGGGATCAATGAGCAGTTCTTC. The V and J genes are TRBV5-1 and TRBJ2-1, with TRBD2 matching over 13 bases. The CDR3 runs 19 residues. CDR1 SGHRS and CDR2 YFSETQ come from the germline V gene. V dropped 0 bases and J dropped 6; count of bases not matched to a gene: 12.

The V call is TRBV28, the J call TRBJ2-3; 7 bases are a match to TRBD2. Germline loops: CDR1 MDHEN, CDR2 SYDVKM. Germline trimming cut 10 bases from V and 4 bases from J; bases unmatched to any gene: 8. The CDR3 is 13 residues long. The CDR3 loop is CATRRSGADTQYF. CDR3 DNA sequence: TGTGCCACCCGAAGGAGCGGGGCAGATACGCAGTATTTT.

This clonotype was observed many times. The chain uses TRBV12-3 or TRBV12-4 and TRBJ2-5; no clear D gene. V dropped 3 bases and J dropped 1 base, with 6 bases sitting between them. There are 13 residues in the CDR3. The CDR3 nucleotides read TGTGCCAGCAGTTTTCGTGGCCAAGAGACCCAGTACTTC. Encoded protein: CASSFRGQETQYF.

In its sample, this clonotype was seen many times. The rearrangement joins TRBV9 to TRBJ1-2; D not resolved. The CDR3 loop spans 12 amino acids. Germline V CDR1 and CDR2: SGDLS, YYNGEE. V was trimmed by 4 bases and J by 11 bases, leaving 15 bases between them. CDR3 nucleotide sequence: TGTGCCAGCAGCTCCCTCAACCTCCGTTACACCTTC. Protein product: CASSSLNLRYTF.

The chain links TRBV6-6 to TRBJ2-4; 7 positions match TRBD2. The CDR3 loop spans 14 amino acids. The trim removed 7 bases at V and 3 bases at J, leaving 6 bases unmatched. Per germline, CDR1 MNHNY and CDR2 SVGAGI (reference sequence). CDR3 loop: CASKAGQGKNIQYF. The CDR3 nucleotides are TGTGCCAGCAAAGCGGGGCAAGGCAAAAACATTCAGTACTTC.

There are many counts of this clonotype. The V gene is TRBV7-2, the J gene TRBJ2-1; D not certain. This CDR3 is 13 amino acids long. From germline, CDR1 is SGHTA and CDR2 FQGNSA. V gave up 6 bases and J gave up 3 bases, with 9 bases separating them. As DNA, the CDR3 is TGTGCCAGCAGACGCGACGGCTACAATGAGCAGTTCTTC. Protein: CASRRDGYNEQFF.